A selection of T cell receptor beta chains follows, all from one sample in a study of CXCR3-negative and CXCR3-positive naive CD8 T cells. TCRdb reanalyzed the 5' RACE reads, giving one entry per CDR3 protein sequence and no DNA. The listing records 150,000 to 160,000 distinct CDR3 sequences. Sequencing was carried out using naive CXCR3+ CD8+ T cells from blood. The receptors come from a human donor in good health. Some clones in this sample may be carry-over from other donors' samples. Each CDR3 is given with its conserved first and last residue.

V gene: TRBV28; J gene: TRBJ2-7; CDR3 protein: CASSSWTGFYYEQYF
V gene: TRBV4-3; J gene: TRBJ2-1; CDR3 protein: CASSPALDRAEQFF
V gene: TRBV6-5; J gene: TRBJ2-1; CDR3 protein: CASSETTYNEQFF
V gene: TRBV7-9; J gene: TRBJ1-6; CDR3 protein: CASSSTTETSSYNSPLHF
V gene: TRBV20-1; J gene: TRBJ1-3; CDR3 protein: CSARDGRGPLDTIYF
V gene: TRBV15; J gene: TRBJ2-7; CDR3 protein: CATSRDSPIYEQYF
V gene: TRBV6-2/TRBV6-3; J gene: TRBJ1-5; CDR3 protein: CASRAGTGYQPQHF
V gene: TRBV20-1; J gene: TRBJ1-5; CDR3 protein: CSASLSASNQPQHF
V gene: TRBV7-9; J gene: TRBJ2-1; CDR3 protein: CASSLGREYYNEQFF
V gene: TRBV4-3; J gene: TRBJ1-6; CDR3 protein: CASSQDLQGNSPLHF
V gene: TRBV12-3/TRBV12-4; J gene: TRBJ1-2; CDR3 protein: CASSYTGEVGYTF
V gene: TRBV7-2; J gene: TRBJ2-2; CDR3 protein: CASSTRGPFGLALAGELFF
V gene: TRBV5-4; J gene: TRBJ2-5; CDR3 protein: CASSPWTSGEETQYF
V gene: TRBV3-1; J gene: TRBJ1-1; CDR3 protein: CASSLKWVTEAFF
V gene: TRBV28; J gene: TRBJ2-1; CDR3 protein: CASTPDRGGNEQFF
V gene: TRBV2; J gene: TRBJ2-7; CDR3 protein: CASSDSGYVYEQYF
V gene: TRBV29-1; J gene: TRBJ1-2; CDR3 protein: CSVEETTGFYGYTF
V gene: TRBV6-5; J gene: TRBJ2-7; CDR3 protein: CASSWISGRPYEQYF
V gene: TRBV12-3/TRBV12-4; J gene: TRBJ1-1; CDR3 protein: CASSNGQGRNTEAFF
V gene: TRBV5-1; J gene: TRBJ2-1; CDR3 protein: CASSFGGLGGNEQFF
V gene: TRBV28; J gene: TRBJ2-2; CDR3 protein: CASSFRGRISGELFF
V gene: TRBV2; J gene: TRBJ2-7; CDR3 protein: CASKITGAYEQYF
V gene: TRBV5-1; J gene: TRBJ2-3; CDR3 protein: CASSLEGDPDADTQYF
V gene: TRBV4-3; J gene: TRBJ2-7; CDR3 protein: CASSQEGASVSYEQYF
V gene: TRBV4-2; J gene: TRBJ2-7; CDR3 protein: CASSQNPLSYEQYF
V gene: TRBV7-9; J gene: TRBJ2-7; CDR3 protein: CASTDSAYEQYF
V gene: TRBV29-1; J gene: TRBJ1-4; CDR3 protein: CSVGATPHNEKLFF
V gene: TRBV7-9; J gene: TRBJ1-2; CDR3 protein: CASSLDFHHRGKTF
V gene: TRBV20-1; J gene: TRBJ2-2; CDR3 protein: CSASQGGTGELFF
V gene: TRBV27; J gene: TRBJ1-1; CDR3 protein: CASSFYGESYTEAFF
V gene: TRBV15; J gene: TRBJ1-5; CDR3 protein: CATSPFQGYQPQHF
V gene: TRBV2; J gene: TRBJ2-7; CDR3 protein: CASSGLAPEQYF
V gene: TRBV19; J gene: TRBJ1-5; CDR3 protein: CASSMIVGYSNQPQHF
V gene: TRBV4-2; J gene: TRBJ1-4; CDR3 protein: CASSQEATLGQYNEKLFF
V gene: TRBV5-6; J gene: TRBJ2-1; CDR3 protein: CASSLAFSGDNEQFF